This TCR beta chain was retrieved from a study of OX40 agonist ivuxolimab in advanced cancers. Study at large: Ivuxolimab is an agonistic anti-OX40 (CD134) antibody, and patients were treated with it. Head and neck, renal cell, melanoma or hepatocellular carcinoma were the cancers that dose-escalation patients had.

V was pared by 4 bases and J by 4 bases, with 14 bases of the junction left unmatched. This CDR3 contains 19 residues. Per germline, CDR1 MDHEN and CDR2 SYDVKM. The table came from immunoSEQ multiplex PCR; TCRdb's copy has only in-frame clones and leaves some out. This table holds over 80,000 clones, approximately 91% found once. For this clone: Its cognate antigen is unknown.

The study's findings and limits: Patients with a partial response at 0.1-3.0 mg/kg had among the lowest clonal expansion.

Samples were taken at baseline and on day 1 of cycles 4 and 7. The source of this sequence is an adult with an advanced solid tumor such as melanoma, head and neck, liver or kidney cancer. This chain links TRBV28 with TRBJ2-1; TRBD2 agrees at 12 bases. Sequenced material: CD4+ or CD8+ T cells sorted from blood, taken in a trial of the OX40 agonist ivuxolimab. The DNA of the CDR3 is TGTGCCAGCAGTTCCCAATCTAGCGGGAGGGCCTCACGATACAATGAGCAGTTCTTC. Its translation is CASSSQSSGRASRYNEQFF.